This T cell receptor (beta chain) appears in the sequencing data of a study of blood T cells in healthy people across ages. There are 14 residues in the CDR3. The germline V gene has CDR1 ENHRY and CDR2 SYGVKD. The V gene end was trimmed by 0 bases and the J gene end by 10 bases; junction bases not matched to a gene: 6. Study findings and constraints: Across samples, TCR beta diversity tracked strongly with naive T cell percentage. Without sorted subsets, naive and antigen-experienced compartments could not be conclusively compared.

A second PCR, run for about 7 to 12 cycles, used a sample-barcoded 5' primer plus a J-beta primer mix. Each cDNA molecule, via a template-switch adaptor with 12 random nucleotides, was tagged. TCRdb reanalysed the 5' RACE reads using MiXCR and keeps one entry per CDR3 protein. Of some 1 million distinct CDR3 sequences in the sample, under 55% are singletons; the top ten hold approximately 17%. Worth noting for this clonotype: Antigen: not known.

Specimen: blood. J is TRBJ1-1 and V is TRBV10-3; TRBD1 agrees at 9 bases. The TCR originated in a woman aged 60-75 years in good health. CDR3 protein: CAISESGTGSGAFF. The CDR3 DNA reads TGTGCCATCAGTGAGTCCGGGACAGGGAGCGGAGCTTTCTTT.